Listed below are T cell receptor beta chains from one sample, sequenced in a study of response to subunit inactivated influenza vaccine. TCRdb re-called the RT-PCR reads through MiXCR, storing one row per CDR3 protein. The sample contains more than 450,000 distinct CDR3 sequences, approximately 7.6% of which appear only once. The sample consisted of PBMCs from blood, taken less than 25 months after vaccination. Every receptor here comes from a man in his fifties or sixties who received an inactivated influenza vaccine. Each CDR3 is given with its conserved first and last residue. The D gene is left open where the match is weak. Expanded clones get a size class; other rows say once, few or many, or leave the size out.

TRBJ2-7 TRBD2 few TRBV28 CASSFRLAGREQYF TGTGCCAGCAGTTTTCGACTAGCGGGTAGGGAGCAGTACTTC
TRBJ2-3 TRBD2 few TRBV6-1 CASRDWTSGSTDTQYF TGTGCCAGCAGGGACTGGACTAGCGGATCCACAGATACGCAGTATTTT
TRBJ1-4 TRBD1 NA TRBV20-1 CSAREPTGVGEKLFF TGCAGTGCTAGAGAACCTACAGGGGTTGGAGAAAAACTGTTTTTT
TRBJ2-5 TRBD1 many TRBV20-1 CSARPGTGGLQETQYF TGCAGTGCTAGACCAGGGACAGGGGGATTGCAAGAGACCCAGTACTTC
TRBJ2-4 NA few TRBV6-1 CASRVLAKNIQYF TGTGCCAGCAGGGTCCTAGCCAAAAACATTCAGTACTTC
TRBJ1-5 NA few TRBV7-9 CASSVGVFGQPQHF TGTGCCAGCAGCGTCGGGGTGTTCGGTCAGCCCCAGCATTTT
TRBJ2-5 TRBD2 NA TRBV5-8 CASSEGTSGGRETQYF TGTGCCAGCAGCGAGGGGACTAGCGGGGGTAGAGAGACCCAGTACTTC
TRBJ1-1 TRBD1 NA TRBV7-2 CASSFTRGYTEAFF TGTGCCAGCAGCTTCACCAGGGGGTACACTGAAGCTTTCTTT
TRBJ2-5 TRBD2 NA TRBV12-3/TRBV12-4 CASSRNPGLAGDGETQYF TGTGCCAGCAGTCGAAACCCGGGACTAGCGGGAGACGGGGAGACCCAGTACTTC
TRBJ1-5 TRBD1 few TRBV5-5 CASSTTGNQPQHF TGTGCCAGCAGCACGACAGGGAATCAGCCCCAGCATTTT
TRBJ2-7 TRBD1 NA TRBV2 CASREDRAPYEQYF TGTGCCAGCAGGGAGGACAGGGCACCCTACGAGCAGTACTTC
TRBJ1-1 NA few TRBV7-9 CASSLRGYTEAFF TGTGCCAGCAGCCTACGGGGGTACACTGAAGCTTTCTTT
TRBJ1-5 TRBD1 many TRBV4-3 CASSTTTGGNQPQHF TGCGCCAGCAGCACCACGACAGGGGGCAATCAGCCCCAGCATTTT
TRBJ2-7 NA few TRBV14 CASSPTWEREQYF TGTGCCAGCAGCCCCACTTGGGAGCGCGAGCAGTACTTC
TRBJ1-1 NA few TRBV20-1 CSARVRGRVGTEAFF TGCAGTGCTAGAGTGAGGGGCAGGGTGGGCACTGAAGCTTTCTTT
TRBJ2-5 NA NA TRBV7-2 CASSLVSGGNRETQYF TGTGCCAGCAGCTTAGTTTCCGGGGGCAATCGGGAGACCCAGTACTTC
TRBJ2-7 NA once TRBV6-6 CASGTGETYEQYF TGTGCCAGCGGGACCGGGGAGACCTACGAGCAGTACTTC
TRBJ2-1 NA few TRBV14 CASAPSTGPLYNEQFF TGTGCCAGCGCGCCATCTACGGGGCCCCTATACAATGAGCAGTTCTTC
TRBJ2-1 NA NA TRBV9 CASSVRDREQFF TGTGCCAGCAGCGTAAGAGATCGGGAGCAGTTCTTC
TRBJ1-2 NA few TRBV7-2 CASSSAMQGFRGHTF TGTGCCAGCAGCTCTGCGATGCAGGGGTTTCGTGGCCACACCTTC
TRBJ2-1 NA NA TRBV4-3 CASSQDDSYNEQFF TGCGCCAGCAGCCAAGATGACAGCTACAATGAGCAGTTCTTC
TRBJ1-1 NA NA TRBV3-1 CASSQDGGRTGTEAFF TGTGCCAGCAGCCAAGACGGGGGGAGAACGGGCACTGAAGCTTTCTTT
TRBJ2-2 NA NA TRBV24-1 CATSDKWSGYTGELFF TGTGCCACCAGTGATAAATGGAGCGGCTACACCGGGGAGCTGTTTTTT
TRBJ1-1 NA many TRBV29-1 CSADRNTEAFF TGCAGCGCCGACAGGAACACTGAAGCTTTCTTT
TRBJ2-2 TRBD1 medium-sized TRBV27 CASSGETGYNTGELFF TGTGCCAGCAGTGGGGAGACAGGGTACAACACCGGGGAGCTGTTTTTT
TRBJ2-5 NA NA TRBV25-1 CASSETRRAMETQYF TGTGCCAGCAGTGAGACGAGGCGGGCTATGGAGACCCAGTACTTC
TRBJ1-2 NA NA TRBV7-9 CASSGPIQQNGYTF TGTGCCAGCAGCGGCCCTATACAACAAAACGGCTACACCTTC
TRBJ2-5 NA NA TRBV11-2 CASSFGGGHRGTAQYF TGTGCCAGCAGCTTTGGCGGGGGCCATCGTGGAACGGCCCAGTACTTC
TRBJ1-5 NA NA TRBV4-2 CASSLNDGYNQPQHF TGTGCCAGCAGCCTCAACGACGGATACAATCAGCCCCAGCATTTT
TRBJ2-5 TRBD2 NA TRBV20-1 CSARGLAGQETQYF TGCAGTGCTAGAGGCCTAGCGGGGCAAGAGACCCAGTACTTC
TRBJ2-3 TRBD2 few TRBV20-1 CSASPWRGGTDTQYF TGCAGTGCTTCTCCCTGGCGGGGGGGAACAGATACGCAGTATTTT
TRBJ2-5 NA few TRBV7-8 CASSIAGQTQYF TGTGCCAGCAGCATAGCAGGGCAGACCCAGTACTTC
TRBJ1-2 TRBD1 many TRBV5-1 CASSNRDRGEYGYTF TGCGCCAGCAGCAACCGGGACAGGGGCGAATATGGCTACACCTTC
TRBJ2-3 NA NA TRBV7-9 CASSNADTQYF TGTGCCAGCAGCAACGCTGATACGCAGTATTTT
TRBJ2-4 NA few TRBV11-2 CASSLALGAGKNIQYF TGTGCCAGCAGCTTAGCTTTGGGGGCTGGCAAAAACATTCAGTACTTC
TRBJ2-5 TRBD1 NA TRBV6-2/TRBV6-3 CASTTDRVPQETQYF TGTGCCAGCACCACTGACAGGGTACCTCAAGAGACCCAGTACTTC
TRBJ1-1 NA NA TRBV13 CASRLSRNTEAFF TGTGCCAGCAGGCTGAGCAGAAACACTGAAGCTTTCTTT
TRBJ2-1 NA many TRBV6-1 CASSEVGGSYEQFF TGTGCCAGCAGTGAAGTCGGAGGGAGTTATGAGCAGTTCTTC
TRBJ1-2 TRBD1 many TRBV4-3 CASSQDRGTEYGYTF TGCGCCAGCAGCCAAGATCGAGGGACAGAGTATGGCTACACCTTC
TRBJ2-7 TRBD2 NA TRBV20-1 CSAFGTSGREFDEQYF TGCAGTGCTTTTGGCACTAGCGGGAGGGAGTTCGACGAGCAGTACTTC
TRBJ2-7 NA many TRBV28 CATGTVYEQYF TGTGCCACCGGGACTGTATACGAGCAGTACTTC
TRBJ1-5 TRBD1 many TRBV20-1 CSAQGGIGGNQPQHF TGCAGTGCTCAGGGGGGGATTGGTGGCAATCAGCCCCAGCATTTT
TRBJ2-2 NA few TRBV9 CASSALSGGPGELFF TGTGCCAGCAGCGCGTTAAGCGGAGGACCCGGGGAGCTGTTTTTT
TRBJ2-3 TRBD2 NA TRBV6-1 CASLGRGSSGRVTQYF TGTGCCAGCTTGGGCCGGGGGTCTAGCGGGAGGGTTACGCAGTATTTT
TRBJ2-2 NA NA TRBV20-1 CSAMFGGLITGELFF TGCAGTGCTATGTTTGGGGGGCTGATCACCGGGGAGCTGTTTTTT
TRBJ2-1 TRBD2 NA TRBV9 CASSVSGTSGHNEQFF TGTGCCAGCAGCGTTTCCGGGACTAGCGGACACAATGAGCAGTTCTTC
TRBJ2-2 NA many TRBV6-2/TRBV6-3 CASSYRRTGELFF TGTGCCAGCAGTTACCGACGGACCGGGGAGCTGTTTTTT
TRBJ2-5 NA NA TRBV2 CASKYQGQETQYF TGTGCCAGCAAGTACCAGGGCCAAGAGACCCAGTACTTC
TRBJ2-1 NA many TRBV2 CASSAGGGAYNEQFF TGTGCCAGCAGCGCAGGGGGGGGCGCCTACAATGAGCAGTTCTTC
TRBJ2-3 NA many TRBV29-1 CSVEKGGSPDTQYF TGCAGCGTTGAAAAAGGGGGGAGCCCAGATACGCAGTATTTT
TRBJ2-7 NA NA TRBV7-9 CASSSFDEQYF TGTGCCAGCAGCTCGTTTGACGAGCAGTACTTC
TRBJ1-2 NA many TRBV5-6 CASSLAKRGYTF TGTGCCAGCAGCTTGGCCAAGCGGGGCTACACCTTC
TRBJ2-7 TRBD1 NA TRBV6-2/TRBV6-3 CASSLRDRGTTYEQYF TGTGCCAGCAGCCTACGGGACAGGGGAACTACCTACGAGCAGTACTTC
TRBJ1-2 NA NA TRBV20-1 CSARNAPSGGYGYTF TGCAGTGCCAGAAACGCCCCCAGTGGGGGTTATGGCTACACCTTC
TRBJ2-5 NA many TRBV18 CASSPRSSRETQYF TGTGCCAGCTCACCACGGTCTTCGCGAGAGACCCAGTACTTC